The rows below give T cell receptor beta chains drawn from one sample of a study of blood T cell repertoires in COVID-19. Sequencing was performed with immunoSEQ multiplex PCR; in TCRdb, only in-frame clones are kept and a portion is missing. The profile shows 250,000 to 300,000 clones, approximately 85% of them singletons. Sequenced input: peripheral blood. The receptors derive from a woman in her seventies with acute or convalescent COVID-19. CDR3s include the opening cysteine and the closing phenylalanine or tryptophan.

>TRBV5-4
CASRPGTSGTDTQYF
>TRBV18
CASSPGQTQPQHF
>TRBV2
CASSTANRGISPQHF
>TRBV7-8
CASSQGGGTEAFF
>TRBV3-1/TRBV3-2
CASSLPGTGGASAFF
>TRBV5-5
CASSLGTGVDTQYF
>TRBV7-9
CASSPGTLNTGELFF
>TRBV11-2
CASSLTNTGELFF
>TRBV19
CASAGQGPNTEAFF
>TRBV2
CASSNKPNYGYTF
>TRBV7-9
CASGSYRGRETQYF
>TRBV3-1/TRBV3-2
CASSYRDRVYGYTF
>TRBV30
CAWNLQETQYF
>TRBV3-1/TRBV3-2
CASSHGAVADTQYF
>TRBV3-1/TRBV3-2
CASSLQGNTEAFF
>TRBV29-1
CSVRQGTSTDTQYF
>TRBV5-6
CASSLLQNYEQYF
>TRBV3-1/TRBV3-2
CASTLSGGFSPLHF
>TRBV19
CASSIVGQGGGRPQHF
>TRBV6-1
CASSDGTGTLIEAFF
>TRBV7-3
CASSLGQGPHNEQFF
>TRBV7-2
CASSQLAGGWNEQFF
>TRBV3-1/TRBV3-2
CASSQVGGGSTEAFF
>TRBV3-1/TRBV3-2
CASSQDLGTLNYGQYF
>TRBV19
CASSAGRQGYETQYF
>TRBV18
CASSPPGGGYGYTF
>TRBV30
CAWSASGGQSKDTEAFF
>TRBV15
CATSRDQTGGNNSPLHF
>TRBV7-3
CASSLSPAGGMETQYF
>TRBV5-4
CASSLAPGVDTQYF
>TRBV18
CASQSGDRGREKLFF
>TRBV25-1
CASSEIRGADTDTQYF
>TRBV5-1
CASSSGWGTTYEQYF
>TRBV29-1
CSSLVGGNTEAFF
>TRBV3-1/TRBV3-2
CASSQAFRGGAEAFF
>TRBV2
CASSPGVYGYTF
>TRBV6-5
CASSYGGGAYNEQFF